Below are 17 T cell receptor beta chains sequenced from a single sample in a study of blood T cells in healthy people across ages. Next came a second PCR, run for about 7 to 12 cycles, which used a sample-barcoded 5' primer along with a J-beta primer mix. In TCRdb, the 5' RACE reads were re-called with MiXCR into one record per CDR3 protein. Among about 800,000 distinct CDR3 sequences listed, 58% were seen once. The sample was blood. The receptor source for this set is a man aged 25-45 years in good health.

CDR3 DNA sequence: TGCGCCAGCAACGCAGGGGCATACTACGAGCAGTACTTC. Its protein is CASNAGAYYEQYF. The V gene is TRBV5-1, the J gene TRBJ2-5; weak D call: TRBD1 (6 bases). The J call could be wrong; TRBJ2-7 is a better fit for the DNA end. The CDR3 contains 13 residues. From germline, CDR1 is SGHRS and CDR2 YFSETQ.

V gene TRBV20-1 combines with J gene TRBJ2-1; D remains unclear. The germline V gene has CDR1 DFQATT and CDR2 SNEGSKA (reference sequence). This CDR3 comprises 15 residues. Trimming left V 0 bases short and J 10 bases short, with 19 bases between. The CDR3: CSAREVKGWGNEQFF. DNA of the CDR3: TGCAGTGCTAGAGAAGTGAAGGGCTGGGGTAACGAGCAGTTCTTC.

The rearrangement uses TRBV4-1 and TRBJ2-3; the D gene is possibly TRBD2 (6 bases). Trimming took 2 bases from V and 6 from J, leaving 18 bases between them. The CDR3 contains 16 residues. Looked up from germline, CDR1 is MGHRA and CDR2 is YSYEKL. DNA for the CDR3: TGCGCCAGCAGCCAACTCCCGGGACTGAACACGGATACGCAGTATTTT. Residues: CASSQLPGLNTDTQYF.

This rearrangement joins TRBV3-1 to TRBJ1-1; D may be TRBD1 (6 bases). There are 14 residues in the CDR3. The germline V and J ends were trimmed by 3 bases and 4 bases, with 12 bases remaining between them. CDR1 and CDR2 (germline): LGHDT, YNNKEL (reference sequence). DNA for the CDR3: TGTGCCAGCAGCCAGTACAGGGATGCCACTGAAGCTTTCTTT. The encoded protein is CASSQYRDATEAFF. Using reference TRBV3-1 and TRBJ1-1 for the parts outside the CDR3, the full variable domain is DTAVSQTPKYLVTQMGNDKSIKCEQNLGHDTMYWYKQDSKKFLKIMFSYNNKELIINETVPNRFSPKSPDKAHLNLHINSLELGDSAVYFCASSQYRDATEAFFGQGTRLTVV.

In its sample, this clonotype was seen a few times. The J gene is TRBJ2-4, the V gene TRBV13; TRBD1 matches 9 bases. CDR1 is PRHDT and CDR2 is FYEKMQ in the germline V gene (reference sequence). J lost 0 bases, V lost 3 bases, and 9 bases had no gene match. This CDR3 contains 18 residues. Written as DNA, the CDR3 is TGTGCCAGCAGCTTGGGACAGGGACCTCGACTAGCCAAAAACATTCAGTACTTC. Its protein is CASSLGQGPRLAKNIQYF.

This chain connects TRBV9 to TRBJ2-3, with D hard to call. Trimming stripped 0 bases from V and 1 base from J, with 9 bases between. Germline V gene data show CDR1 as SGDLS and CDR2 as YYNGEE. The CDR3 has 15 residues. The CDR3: CASSVGPLGTDTQYF. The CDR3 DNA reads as TGTGCCAGCAGCGTAGGACCCTTGGGCACAGATACGCAGTATTTT.

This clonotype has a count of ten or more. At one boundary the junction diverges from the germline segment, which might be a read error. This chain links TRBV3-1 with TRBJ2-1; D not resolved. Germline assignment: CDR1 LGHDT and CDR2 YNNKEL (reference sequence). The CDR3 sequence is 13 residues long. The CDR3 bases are TGCGCCAGCAGCCAAGTTGGCGGAAATGAGCAGTTCTTC. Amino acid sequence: CASSQVGGNEQFF.

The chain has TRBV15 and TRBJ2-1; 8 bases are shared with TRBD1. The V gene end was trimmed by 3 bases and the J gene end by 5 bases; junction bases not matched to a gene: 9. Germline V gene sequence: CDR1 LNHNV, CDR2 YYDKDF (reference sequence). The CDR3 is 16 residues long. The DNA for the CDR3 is TGTGCCACCAGCAGGTTACAGGGGGGAAAACACAATGAGCAGTTCTTC. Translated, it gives CATSRLQGGKHNEQFF.

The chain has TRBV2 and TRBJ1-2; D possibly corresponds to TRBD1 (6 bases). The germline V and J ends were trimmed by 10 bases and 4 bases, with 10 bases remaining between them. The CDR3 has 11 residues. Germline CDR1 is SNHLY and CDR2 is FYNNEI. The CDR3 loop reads CANRDTYGYTF. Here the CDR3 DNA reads TGTGCCAACCGGGACACCTATGGCTACACCTTC.

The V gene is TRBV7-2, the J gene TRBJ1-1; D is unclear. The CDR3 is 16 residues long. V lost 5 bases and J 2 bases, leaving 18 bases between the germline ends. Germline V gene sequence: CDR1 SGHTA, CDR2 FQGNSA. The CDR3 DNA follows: TGTGCCAGCAGCAACCGGTCCCCCCTCGCCAACACTGAAGCTTTCTTT. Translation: CASSNRSPLANTEAFF. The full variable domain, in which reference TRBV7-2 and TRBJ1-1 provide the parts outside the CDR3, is GAGVSQSPSNKVTEKGKDVELRCDPISGHTALYWYRQSLGQGLEFLIYFQGNSAPDKSGLPSDRFSAERTGGSVSTLTIQRTQQEDSAVYLCASSNRSPLANTEAFFGQGTRLTVV.

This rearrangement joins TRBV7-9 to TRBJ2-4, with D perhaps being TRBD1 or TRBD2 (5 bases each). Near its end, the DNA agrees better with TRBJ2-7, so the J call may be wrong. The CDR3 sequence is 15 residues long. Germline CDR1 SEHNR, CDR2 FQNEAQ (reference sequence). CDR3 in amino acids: CASSSEGKSSYEQYF. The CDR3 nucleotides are TGTGCCAGCAGCTCCGAGGGGAAGAGCTCCTACGAGCAGTACTTC.

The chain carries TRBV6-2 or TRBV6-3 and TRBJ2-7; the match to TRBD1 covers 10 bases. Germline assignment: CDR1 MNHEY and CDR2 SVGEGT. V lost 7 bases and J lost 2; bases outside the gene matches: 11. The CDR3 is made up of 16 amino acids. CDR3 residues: CASNPAPGTGAYEQYF. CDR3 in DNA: TGTGCCAGCAATCCTGCTCCCGGGACAGGGGCCTACGAGCAGTACTTC.

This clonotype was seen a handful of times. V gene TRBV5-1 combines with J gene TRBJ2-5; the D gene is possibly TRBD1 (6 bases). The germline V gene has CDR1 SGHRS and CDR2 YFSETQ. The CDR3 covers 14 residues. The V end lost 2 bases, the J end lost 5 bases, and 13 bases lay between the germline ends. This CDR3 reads CASSFQGLDETQYF. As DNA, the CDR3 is TGCGCCAGCAGCTTTCAGGGGCTCGATGAGACCCAGTACTTC.

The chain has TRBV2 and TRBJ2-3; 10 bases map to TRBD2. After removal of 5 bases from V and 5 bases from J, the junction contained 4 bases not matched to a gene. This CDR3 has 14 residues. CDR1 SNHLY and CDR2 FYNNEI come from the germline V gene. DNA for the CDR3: TGTGCCAGCAGTAAATGGACTAGCGGAGATACGCAGTATTTT. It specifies CASSKWTSGDTQYF.

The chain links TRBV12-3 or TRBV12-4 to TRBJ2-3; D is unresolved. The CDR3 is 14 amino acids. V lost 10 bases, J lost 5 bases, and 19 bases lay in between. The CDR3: CATRSDDEGDTQYF. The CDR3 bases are TGTGCCACCAGGAGCGATGATGAAGGAGATACGCAGTATTTT.

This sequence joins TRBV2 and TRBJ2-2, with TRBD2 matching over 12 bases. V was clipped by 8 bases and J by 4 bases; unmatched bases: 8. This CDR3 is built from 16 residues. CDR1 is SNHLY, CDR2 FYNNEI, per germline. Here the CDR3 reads CASGPRLAGATGELFF. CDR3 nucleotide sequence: TGTGCCAGCGGTCCCCGACTAGCGGGGGCCACCGGGGAGCTGTTTTTT.

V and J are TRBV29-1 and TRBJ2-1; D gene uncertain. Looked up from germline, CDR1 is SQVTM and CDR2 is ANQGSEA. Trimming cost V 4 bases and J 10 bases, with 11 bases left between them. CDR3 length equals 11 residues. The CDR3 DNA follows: TGCAGCGTTGGGAGCGACGTCGAGCAGTTCTTC. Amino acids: CSVGSDVEQFF.